A selection of T cell receptor beta chains follows, all from one sample in a study of T cell repertoires in cytomegalovirus infection. MiXCR was run by TCRdb on the reads, yielding one entry per CDR3 protein. The sample carries 400,000 or so distinct CDR3 sequences, roughly 20% recorded once. Sequenced input: PBMCs. The source of these receptors is a human donor in good health (CMV status not recorded). Some clones in this sample may be carry-over from other donors' samples. The CDR3 runs from the conserved cysteine through the conserved F or W. Each record gives: V gene, clone size, D gene, J gene, CDR3 protein, CDR3 DNA. A D gene is named only where the DNA matches it firmly. Expanded clones are given a class, and other clones once, few, many or no size at all.

TRBV7-6	few	NA	TRBJ1-2	CASSLWGVVYTF	TGTGCCAGCAGCTTATGGGGGGTTGTCTACACCTTC
TRBV5-4	few	TRBD2	TRBJ2-1	CASRSGLDPYNEQFF	TGTGCCAGCAGATCCGGACTAGATCCCTACAATGAGCAGTTCTTC
TRBV20-1	NA	TRBD1	TRBJ1-2	CSARDPDRVPGYTF	TGCAGTGCTAGAGATCCGGACAGGGTTCCTGGCTACACCTTC
TRBV6-5	few	NA	TRBJ1-1	CASSLQQGQAFF	TGTGCCAGCAGTCTACAACAGGGCCAAGCTTTCTTT
TRBV4-1	NA	NA	TRBJ2-7	CASSQVNRGGYEQYF	TGCGCCAGCAGCCAAGTTAACAGGGGGGGATACGAGCAGTACTTC
TRBV19	NA	TRBD1	TRBJ1-3	CASSLNRQGVGNTIYF	TGTGCCAGTAGCCTCAACCGACAGGGGGTCGGAAACACCATATATTTT
TRBV28	few	NA	TRBJ2-3	CASSPMDLLATDTQYF	TGTGCCAGCAGCCCGATGGACCTTTTAGCCACAGATACGCAGTATTTT
TRBV5-1	NA	TRBD1	TRBJ2-7	CVSSLQGSSYEQYF	TGCGTCAGCAGCCTACAGGGGAGCTCCTACGAGCAGTACTTC
TRBV12-3/TRBV12-4	NA	NA	TRBJ1-2	CASSLKFRVHGYTF	TGTGCCAGCAGTTTAAAGTTCAGGGTCCATGGCTACACCTTC
TRBV7-9	NA	NA	TRBJ2-5	CASSQGDSPPLQYF	TGTGCCAGCAGCCAGGGGGACTCACCACCCCTCCAGTACTTC
TRBV27	few	TRBD1	TRBJ2-7	CASSFDREGLEQYF	TGTGCCAGCAGTTTCGACAGGGAAGGGCTCGAGCAGTACTTC
TRBV7-9	NA	TRBD1	TRBJ2-3	CAGSSRTGVQDTQYF	TGTGCCGGCAGCTCGCGCACAGGGGTTCAAGATACGCAGTATTTT
TRBV15	NA	NA	TRBJ1-1	CATSSLSRGPEAFF	TGTGCCACCAGCAGTCTAAGCAGGGGACCTGAAGCTTTCTTT
TRBV30	NA	NA	TRBJ2-1	CAWKPAWTRANNEQFF	TGTGCCTGGAAGCCCGCCTGGACCCGGGCGAACAATGAGCAGTTCTTC
TRBV12-3/TRBV12-4	few	TRBD1	TRBJ1-2	CASSFGGQAKDGYTF	TGTGCCAGCAGTTTTGGAGGACAGGCCAAGGATGGCTACACCTTC
TRBV12-3/TRBV12-4	many	NA	TRBJ1-5	CASTDGPRGFYQPQHF	TGTGCCAGCACTGACGGCCCCAGGGGATTCTATCAGCCCCAGCATTTT
TRBV12-3/TRBV12-4	NA	TRBD1	TRBJ1-3	CASSPLQGAWGNTIYF	TGTGCCAGCAGTCCCTTACAGGGGGCGTGGGGAAACACCATATATTTT
TRBV20-1	NA	NA	TRBJ2-3	CSGRVRHTQYF	TGCAGTGGGCGGGTCAGGCATACGCAGTATTTT
TRBV28	many	TRBD1	TRBJ2-1	CASSLGGDEQFF	TGTGCCAGCAGCTTAGGGGGCGATGAGCAGTTCTTC
TRBV20-1	NA	NA	TRBJ1-1	CSARVSGNTEAFF	TGCAGTGCTAGAGTTTCTGGGAACACTGAAGCTTTCTTT
TRBV6-5	many	NA	TRBJ2-7	CASSYSRADRSYEQYF	TGTGCCAGCAGTTACTCGAGAGCGGACCGCTCCTACGAGCAGTACTTC
TRBV7-2	many	TRBD1	TRBJ1-2	CASSRTGDRRYGYTF	TGTGCCAGCAGTCGCACAGGGGATCGGCGTTATGGCTACACCTTC
TRBV19	few	NA	TRBJ1-2	CASFPSQAYGYTF	TGTGCCAGTTTTCCCAGCCAGGCGTATGGCTACACCTTC
TRBV7-8	many	TRBD2	TRBJ2-1	CASSLLNKRGAGQNEQFF	TGTGCCAGCAGCCTTCTCAATAAGCGGGGGGCCGGGCAGAATGAGCAGTTCTTC
TRBV2	NA	NA	TRBJ1-5	CASLRGVNQPQHF	TGTGCCAGCCTCCGGGGAGTCAATCAGCCCCAGCATTTT
TRBV12-3/TRBV12-4	few	NA	TRBJ2-7	CASTLGYEQYF	TGTGCCAGCACCCTAGGGTACGAGCAGTACTTC
TRBV2	NA	NA	TRBJ2-6	CASWGVSGANVLTF	TGTGCCAGCTGGGGCGTCTCTGGGGCCAACGTCCTGACTTTC
TRBV2	many	NA	TRBJ2-5	CASSVVRGVETQYF	TGTGCCAGCAGCGTCGTCCGAGGGGTAGAGACCCAGTACTTC
TRBV7-2	many	NA	TRBJ2-7	CASSLRTLYEQYF	TGTGCCAGCAGCCTACGGACTCTATACGAGCAGTACTTC
TRBV28	many	NA	TRBJ2-1	CASSGLYNEQFF	TGTGCCAGCAGTGGACTATACAATGAGCAGTTCTTC
TRBV20-1	NA	NA	TRBJ2-7	CSARSGLVSYEQYF	TGCAGTGCTAGATCGGGACTTGTCTCCTACGAGCAGTACTTC
TRBV2	NA	TRBD2	TRBJ2-3	CASSVSGSPDTQYF	TGTGCCAGCAGTGTTAGCGGGAGCCCAGATACGCAGTATTTT
TRBV7-2	many	NA	TRBJ1-3	CASSLVAGLVSGNTIYF	TGTGCCAGCAGCTTAGTTGCAGGGTTAGTCTCCGGAAACACCATATATTTT
TRBV7-2	many	TRBD1	TRBJ2-1	CASSFRGPTGSEQFF	TGTGCCAGCAGCTTTAGGGGCCCGACAGGGAGTGAGCAGTTCTTC